This TCR beta chain stems from a study of cytomegalovirus exposure and HLA in healthy donors. In the study overall: When 398 donors were genotyped, roughly 80% of them were found to fall in the Caucasian-associated ancestry cluster. The study, taken as a whole, reports: The productive fraction for most TCR beta V segments was about 87% or about 30% in an earlier analysis.

Primers included in the PCR were 60 Vbeta and 13 Jbeta primers. Clones were sequenced by immunoSEQ multiplex PCR, and TCRdb holds only the in-frame ones, with some missing. Altogether 90,000 or so clones are present, around 82% being singletons, with the ten largest covering 3.4%. CDR3 length: 13 residues. The V end was cut by 4 bases, the J end by 2 bases, with 8 bases between. Germline CDR1 is SNHLY and CDR2 is FYNNEI. As to this clone: As yet, its antigen is unknown.

Sequenced material: PBMCs. The chain couples TRBV2 to TRBJ1-2; D remains ambiguous. This receptor was obtained from a man aged 30-40 years in good health and CMV-seropositive. The chain's CDR3 is CASSAGRNYGYTF. The CDR3 nucleotides read TGTGCCAGCAGTGCCGGGAGAAACTATGGCTACACCTTC.